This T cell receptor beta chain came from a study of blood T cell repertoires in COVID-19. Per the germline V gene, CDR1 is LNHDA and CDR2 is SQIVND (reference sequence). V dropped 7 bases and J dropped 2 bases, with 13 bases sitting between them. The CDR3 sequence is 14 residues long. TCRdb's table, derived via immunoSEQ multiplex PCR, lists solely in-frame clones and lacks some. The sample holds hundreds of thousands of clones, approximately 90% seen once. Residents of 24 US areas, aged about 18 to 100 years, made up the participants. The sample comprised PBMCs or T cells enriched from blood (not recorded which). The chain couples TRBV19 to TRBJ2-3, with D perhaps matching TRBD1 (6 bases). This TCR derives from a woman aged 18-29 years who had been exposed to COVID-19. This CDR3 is CASKTGSATDTQYF. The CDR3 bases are TGTGCCAGTAAAACAGGGTCCGCCACAGATACGCAGTATTTT.